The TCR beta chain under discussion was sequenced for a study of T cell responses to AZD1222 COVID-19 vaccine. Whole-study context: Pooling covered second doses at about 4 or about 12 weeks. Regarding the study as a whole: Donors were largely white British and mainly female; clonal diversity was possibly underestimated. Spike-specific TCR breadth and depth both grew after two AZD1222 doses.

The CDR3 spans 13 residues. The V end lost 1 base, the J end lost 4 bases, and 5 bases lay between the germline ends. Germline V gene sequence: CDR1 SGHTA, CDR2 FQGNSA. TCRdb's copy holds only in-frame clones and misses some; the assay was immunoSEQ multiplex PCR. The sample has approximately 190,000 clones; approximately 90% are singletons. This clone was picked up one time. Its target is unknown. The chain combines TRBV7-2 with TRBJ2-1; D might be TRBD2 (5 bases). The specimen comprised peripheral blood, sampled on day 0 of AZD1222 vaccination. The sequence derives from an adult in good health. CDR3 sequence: CASSLGEYNEQFF. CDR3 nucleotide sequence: TGTGCCAGCAGCTTAGGGGAGTACAATGAGCAGTTCTTC.